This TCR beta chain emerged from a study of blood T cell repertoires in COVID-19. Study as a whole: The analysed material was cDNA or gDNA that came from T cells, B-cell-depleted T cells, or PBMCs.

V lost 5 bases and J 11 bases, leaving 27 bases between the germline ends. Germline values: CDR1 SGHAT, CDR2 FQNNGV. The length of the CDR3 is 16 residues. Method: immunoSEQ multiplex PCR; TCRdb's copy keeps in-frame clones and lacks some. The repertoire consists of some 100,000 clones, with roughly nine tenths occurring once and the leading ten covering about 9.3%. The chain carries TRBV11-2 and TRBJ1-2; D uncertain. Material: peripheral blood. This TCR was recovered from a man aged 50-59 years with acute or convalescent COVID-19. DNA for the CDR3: TGTGCCAGCAGCGCCCAAGGACCGGGAACCGTGTTACATTACACCTTC. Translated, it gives CASSAQGPGTVLHYTF.